This T cell receptor beta chain is drawn from a study of blood T cell repertoires in COVID-19. Profiled with immunoSEQ multiplex PCR; TCRdb holds only in-frame clones, not every one. Here the sample spans some 210,000 clones, 75% to 90% being singletons. The junction had 11 bases not matched to a gene; V was cut back by 9 bases and J by 4 bases. CDR1 is LGHNT, CDR2 FRNRAP, per germline. The CDR3 covers 15 residues. The sequence was collected from a middle-aged man who had recovered from COVID-19. Sequenced material: PBMCs or T cells enriched from blood (not recorded which). The V and J genes are TRBV12-5 and TRBJ1-5; 8 nucleotides agree with TRBD1. The CDR3 protein is CASGRWQGANQPQHF. In nucleotides, the CDR3 is TGTGCTAGCGGCCGATGGCAGGGGGCTAATCAGCCCCAGCATTTT.